This T cell receptor (beta chain) was sequenced for a study of blood T cells in healthy people across ages. This clonotype has a count of ten or more. Its antigen is currently unknown. Study-wide results and caveats: Not knowing donor CMV status may have confounded expanded clonotype changes.

Primed by a sample-barcoded 5' primer and a J-beta primer mix, a second PCR proceeded for 7 to 11 cycles. Template switching added a 12-random-nucleotide identifier to every cDNA molecule. Via MiXCR, TCRdb re-called the 5' RACE reads, giving one row per CDR3 protein. The sample has 500,000 to 700,000 distinct CDR3 sequences; about 30% are singletons. Deletions cut 2 bases from V and 4 bases from J, with 17 bases between. Per the germline V gene, CDR1 is DFQATT and CDR2 is SNEGSKA (reference sequence). The CDR3 consists of 16 residues. Isolated PBMCs totaled at least 6.5 million in each sample. Samples each yielded at least 5.5 micrograms of total RNA.

The chain uses TRBV20-1 and TRBJ1-4; D possibly corresponds to TRBD1 (5 bases). The sequence was collected from an elderly woman in good health. The sequenced sample was blood. This chain's CDR3 is CSARPPGGAYNEKLFF. CDR3 nucleotide sequence: TGCAGTGCTAGACCCCCGGGCGGGGCATATAATGAAAAACTGTTTTTT.